The present entry profiles one T cell receptor beta chain with its context. These data belong to a study of blood T cell repertoires in COVID-19. About the research overall: The United States, Italy and Spain provided the acute and convalescent COVID-19 samples.

The CDR3 length is 15 residues. Trimming took off 0 bases at V and 0 bases at J, with 7 bases between the two ends. The germline gives CDR1 SGHDT, CDR2 YYEEEE. Methods used by the authors: Estimates of nucleated cell counts were drawn from the amplification of reference gene primers. Libraries were prepared by immunoSEQ multiplex PCR; TCRdb keeps only in-frame clonotypes and omits some of them. For V, J and clone size, that table is used; D and trimming come from the DNA. The sample contains 90,000 to 120,000 clones, approximately 91% of which appear only once. The rearrangement joins TRBV5-6 to TRBJ2-1; the D is unclear. The receptor was isolated from a woman aged 60 to 75 with acute or convalescent COVID-19. The sample taken for sequencing was peripheral blood. CDR3 amino acids: CASSLVGSSYNEQFF. The CDR3, as DNA: TGTGCCAGCAGCTTGGTTGGTAGCTCCTACAATGAGCAGTTCTTC.